These 18 T cell receptor beta chains were all obtained from the same sample, sequenced in a study of blood T cell repertoires in COVID-19. Clones were sequenced by immunoSEQ multiplex PCR, and TCRdb holds only the in-frame ones, with some missing. The table shows under 200,000 clones, with approximately 80% occurring only once. The sequenced material came from PBMCs or T cells enriched from blood (not recorded which). The source is a man aged 50-60 years who had recovered from COVID-19.

This clone was observed a single time. The chain combines TRBV15 with TRBJ1-5; no reliable D call. This CDR3 comprises 14 residues. CDR1 and CDR2 from the germline V gene are LNHNV and YYDKDF (reference sequence). V was clipped by 0 bases and J by 0 bases, with 3 bases between them. The CDR3 here is CATSRDYSNQPQHF. The CDR3 DNA reads as TGTGCCACCAGCAGAGACTATAGCAATCAGCCCCAGCATTTT. The variable domain in full, with the rest retrieved from reference TRBV15 and TRBJ1-5, is DAMVIQNPRYQVTQFGKPVTLSCSQTLNHNVMYWYQQKSSQAPKLLFHYYDKDFNNEADTPDNFQSRRPNTSFCFLDIRSPGLGDTAMYLCATSRDYSNQPQHFGDGTRLSIL.

The V call is TRBV3-1 (or the pseudogene TRBV3-2), the J call TRBJ2-2; 10 bases align to TRBD1. With V trimmed by 0 bases and J by 7 bases, 8 bases remained unmatched. Germline-derived CDR1 and CDR2 are LGHDT and YNNKEL (reference sequence). The CDR3 sequence is 17 residues long. This chain's CDR3 is CASSQDKRTGGVGELFF. CDR3 coding DNA: TGTGCCAGCAGCCAAGATAAGAGGACAGGGGGGGTCGGGGAGCTGTTTTTT.

The sample holds one count of this clone. The rearrangement uses TRBV19 and TRBJ1-6; 7 nucleotides match TRBD1. The CDR3 has 15 amino acids. CDR1 is LNHDA, CDR2 SQIVND, per germline (reference sequence). The junction had 9 bases not matched to a gene; V was cut back by 5 bases and J by 8 bases. DNA for the CDR3: TGTGCCAGTAGTCAAGCACAGGGGCAGGATTCACCCCTCCACTTT. Amino acid sequence: CASSQAQGQDSPLHF.

The rearrangement links TRBV18 to TRBJ1-1, with D tentatively TRBD1 (5 bases). The CDR3 has 11 residues. Trimming took 3 bases from V and 8 from J, leaving 7 bases between them. Germline assignment: CDR1 KGHSH and CDR2 LQKENI. CDR3 in DNA: TGTGCCAGCTCACCGAAGGGGGAAGCTTTCTTT. Protein: CASSPKGEAFF.

The rearrangement links TRBV2 to TRBJ1-1; 9 bases fit TRBD1. With V trimmed by 5 bases and J by 6 bases, 7 bases remained unmatched. The CDR3 runs 14 residues. Germline-derived CDR1 and CDR2 are SNHLY and FYNNEI. The CDR3 sequence: CASSLTGGRAEAFF. The DNA for the CDR3 is TGTGCCAGCAGTCTGACAGGGGGAAGGGCTGAAGCTTTCTTT.

As concerns this clone: This specimen includes other DNA sequences encoding the same CDR3. The V call is TRBV6-5, the J call TRBJ2-7; TRBD1 aligns across 7 bases. Trimming cost V 2 bases and J 0 bases; bases outside gene matches: 4. The CDR3 sequence is 15 residues long. The germline gives CDR1 MNHEY, CDR2 SVGAGI. CDR3 sequence reads: CASSYGAGGSYEQYF. The CDR3 DNA reads TGTGCCAGCAGTTACGGGGCAGGGGGCTCCTACGAGCAGTACTTC.

The rearrangement links TRBV20-1 to TRBJ1-2; no firm D call. V lost 3 bases and J lost 1, with 9 bases in between. CDR1 is DFQATT, CDR2 SNEGSKA, per germline (reference sequence). The CDR3 has 13 residues. The CDR3 reads CSASSGSNYGYTF. CDR3 DNA sequence: TGCAGTGCTAGTTCGGGGAGTAACTATGGCTACACCTTC.

The V call is TRBV7-2, the J call TRBJ2-4, with D uncertain. Trimming pared 3 bases from V and 0 bases from J, leaving 6 bases between. The CDR3 length is 14 residues. Germline CDR1 and CDR2: SGHTA and FQGNSA. CDR3 nucleotides: TGTGCCAGCAGCTTGGGCTTAGCCAAAAACATTCAGTACTTC. It encodes CASSLGLAKNIQYF.

The V call is TRBV18, the J call TRBJ1-2, with a weak D call TRBD1 (6 bases). The ends were cut back, 4 bases at V and 7 bases at J, with 10 bases in the middle. The CDR3 loop spans 12 amino acids. Germline V lookup: CDR1 KGHSH, CDR2 LQKENI. In DNA, the CDR3 is TGTGCCAGCTCACGGGCAGGGGCTGGCTACACCTTC. Encoded protein: CASSRAGAGYTF.

The chain employs TRBV19 and TRBJ2-1; maybe TRBD2 (5 bases). Looked up from germline, CDR1 is LNHDA and CDR2 is SQIVND (reference sequence). The CDR3 length is 16 residues. The V and J ends lost 5 bases and 2 bases respectively, with 16 bases between them. The CDR3, as DNA: TGTGCCAGTAGTTTGCCCAACCGGGGTCCCTACAATGAGCAGTTCTTC. Protein product: CASSLPNRGPYNEQFF.

This clone was counted a few times. V gene TRBV4-2 combines with J gene TRBJ2-5; 7 bases map to TRBD2. The ends lost 1 base at V and 0 bases at J; junction bases unmatched: 2. Germline assignment: CDR1 LGHNA and CDR2 YNFKEQ. This CDR3 contains 15 residues. CDR3 in amino acids: CASSQAGGNQETQYF. As DNA, the CDR3 is TGTGCCAGCAGCCAAGCGGGAGGAAACCAAGAGACCCAGTACTTC.

The rearrangement joins TRBV4-3 to TRBJ2-1, with D possibly TRBD1 on 6 matching bases. Trimming pared 4 bases from V and 5 bases from J, leaving 18 bases between. Germline V gene data show CDR1 as LGHNA and CDR2 as YSLEER. This CDR3 has 16 amino acids. The CDR3 bases are TGCGCCAGCAGCCGACACAGGGATGTGTCTAACAATGAGCAGTTCTTC. Protein product: CASSRHRDVSNNEQFF.

CDR3 coding DNA: TGTGCCAGCAGCCCGGGACAGGGACGGAACACTGAAGCTTTCTTT. Amino acids: CASSPGQGRNTEAFF. The chain combines TRBV5-4 with TRBJ1-1, with 9 bases identical to TRBD1. V shed 4 bases, J shed 1 base, and the junction held 5 bases outside the gene matches. Looked up from germline, CDR1 is SGHNT and CDR2 is YYREEE (reference sequence). The CDR3 consists of 15 residues.

This clone has only one observation. The V gene is TRBV18, the J gene TRBJ1-5; no reliable D call. Trimming pared 2 bases from V and 0 bases from J, leaving 5 bases between. The CDR3 has 14 amino acids. The V gene's germline CDR1 is KGHSH and CDR2 LQKENI. Here the CDR3 DNA reads TGTGCCAGCTCACCAGCCAGTAGCAATCAGCCCCAGCATTTT. Its translation is CASSPASSNQPQHF.

The chain combines TRBV4-3 with TRBJ2-2; the D gene is possibly TRBD1 (5 bases). V was clipped by 2 bases and J by 5 bases, with 6 bases between them. The germline gives CDR1 LGHNA, CDR2 YSLEER. The CDR3 covers 13 residues. The CDR3 DNA reads TGCGCCAGCAGCCAACAGGGAACCGGGGAGCTGTTTTTT. Translation gives CASSQQGTGELFF.

The rearrangement joins TRBV5-1 to TRBJ2-7, with 7 bases fitting TRBD1. Germline-derived CDR1 and CDR2 are SGHRS and YFSETQ. This CDR3 is built from 15 residues. With V trimmed by 5 bases and J by 3 bases, 11 bases remained unmatched. The chain's CDR3 is CASSTLGAGGYEQYF. CDR3 in DNA: TGCGCCAGCAGTACCCTAGGGGCAGGGGGCTACGAGCAGTACTTC.

The genes are TRBV9 and TRBJ2-6; D perhaps matches TRBD1 (5 bases). Trimming left V 1 base short and J 12 bases short, with 8 bases between. The CDR3 has 12 residues. The germline V gene encodes CDR1 SGDLS and CDR2 YYNGEE. The chain's CDR3 is CASSVQGGVLTF. CDR3 sequence (DNA): TGTGCCAGCAGCGTACAGGGTGGCGTCCTGACTTTC. Complete variable domain (other parts from reference TRBV9 and TRBJ2-6): DSGVTQTPKHLITATGQRVTLRCSPRSGDLSVYWYQQSLDQGLQFLIQYYNGEERAKGNILERFSAQQFPDLHSELNLSSLELGDSALYFCASSVQGGVLTFGAGSRLTVL.

The chain is built from TRBV2 and TRBJ1-6; D may be TRBD1 (5 bases). The germline gives CDR1 SNHLY, CDR2 FYNNEI. V was clipped by 7 bases and J by 3 bases, with 16 bases between them. CDR3 length: 16 residues. CDR3 DNA sequence: TGTGCCAGCACCCTAGACAGCGCCGGCTATAATTCACCCCTCCACTTT. Its translation is CASTLDSAGYNSPLHF.